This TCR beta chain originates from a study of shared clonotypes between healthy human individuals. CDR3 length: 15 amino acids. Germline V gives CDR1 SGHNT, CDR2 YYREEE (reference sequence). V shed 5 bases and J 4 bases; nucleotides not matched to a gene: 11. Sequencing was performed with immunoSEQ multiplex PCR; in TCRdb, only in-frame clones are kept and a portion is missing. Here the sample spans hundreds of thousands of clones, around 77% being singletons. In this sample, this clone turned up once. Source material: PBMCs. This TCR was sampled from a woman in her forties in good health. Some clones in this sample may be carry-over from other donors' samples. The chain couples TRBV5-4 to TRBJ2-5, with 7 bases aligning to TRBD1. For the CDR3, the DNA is TGTGCCAGCAGGCTTGGTAGAGGGGGCCGAGAGACCCAGTACTTC. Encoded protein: CASRLGRGGRETQYF.